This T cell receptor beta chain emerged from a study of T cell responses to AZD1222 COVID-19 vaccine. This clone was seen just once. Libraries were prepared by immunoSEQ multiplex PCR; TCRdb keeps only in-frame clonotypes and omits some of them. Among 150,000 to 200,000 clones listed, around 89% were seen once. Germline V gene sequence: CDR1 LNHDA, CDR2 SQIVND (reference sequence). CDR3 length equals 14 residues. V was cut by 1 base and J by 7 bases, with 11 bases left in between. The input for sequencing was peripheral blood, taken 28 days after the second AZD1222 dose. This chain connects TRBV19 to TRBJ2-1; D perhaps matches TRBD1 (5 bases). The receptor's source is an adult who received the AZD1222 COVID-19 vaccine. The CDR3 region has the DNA TGTGCCAGTAGTATAGTCAGGGCTCGGAATGAGCAGTTCTTC. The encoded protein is CASSIVRARNEQFF. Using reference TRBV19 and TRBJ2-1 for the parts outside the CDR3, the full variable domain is DGGITQSPKYLFRKEGQNVTLSCEQNLNHDAMYWYRQDPGQGLRLIYYSQIVNDFQKGDIAEGYSVSREKKESFPLTVTSAQKNPTAFYLCASSIVRARNEQFFGPGTRLTVL.